This TCR beta chain was observed in a study of OX40 agonist ivuxolimab in advanced cancers. In the study overall: Males comprised roughly four fifths of the group, whose mean age was approximately 61 years (range roughly 20 to 85). Findings and caveats of the study: Antigens targeted by the expanded peripheral T cells were not determined.

The germline CDR1 and CDR2 sequences are SGHVS and FQNEAQ. Trimming stripped 7 bases from V and 6 bases from J, with 16 bases between. CDR3 size: 15 residues. Only in-frame clones appear in the TCRdb table, and some are missing; sequencing was by immunoSEQ multiplex PCR. The repertoire holds 80,000 to 90,000 clones, with approximately 79% as singletons. Comments on this clone: Its target is not known.

The chain recombines TRBV7-8 with TRBJ1-6; the D is unclear. Source: CD4+ or CD8+ T cells sorted from blood, taken in a trial of the OX40 agonist ivuxolimab. The clonotype was recovered from an adult with an advanced solid tumor such as melanoma, head and neck, liver or kidney cancer. CDR3 region: CASIAGRAPNSPLHF. The CDR3 DNA is TGTGCCAGCATCGCAGGACGTGCGCCTAATTCACCCCTCCACTTT.